The present T cell receptor (beta chain) was sequenced within a study of blood T cells in healthy people across ages. Study-wide findings and caveats: Per million T cells, TCR beta diversity dropped about linearly as age rose. With naive T cell percentage, TCR beta diversity showed a strong correlation. Long-lived donors exceeded aged donors in naive CD4+ cells and diversity.

A second PCR, run for about 6 to 12 cycles, used a sample-barcoded 5' primer plus a J-beta primer mix. One entry per CDR3 protein, called by TCRdb with MiXCR from the 5' RACE reads. The table shows 1.2 million to 1.5 million distinct CDR3 sequences, with 45% to 70% occurring only once. On this clonotype itself: Its antigen is still unknown.

The CDR3 has 18 amino acids. The germline V gene encodes CDR1 SGHTA and CDR2 FQGNSA. V lost 6 bases to trimming and J lost 1 base; unmatched junction nucleotides: 10. The V gene is TRBV7-2, the J gene TRBJ2-1; 12 positions agree with TRBD2. Sample: blood. The TCR was taken from a man aged 18 to 30 in good health. The CDR3 DNA is TGTGCCAGCAGTTCACCCGGGACTAGCGGGTCTTCCTACAATGAGCAGTTCTTC. Translating it yields CASSSPGTSGSSYNEQFF.